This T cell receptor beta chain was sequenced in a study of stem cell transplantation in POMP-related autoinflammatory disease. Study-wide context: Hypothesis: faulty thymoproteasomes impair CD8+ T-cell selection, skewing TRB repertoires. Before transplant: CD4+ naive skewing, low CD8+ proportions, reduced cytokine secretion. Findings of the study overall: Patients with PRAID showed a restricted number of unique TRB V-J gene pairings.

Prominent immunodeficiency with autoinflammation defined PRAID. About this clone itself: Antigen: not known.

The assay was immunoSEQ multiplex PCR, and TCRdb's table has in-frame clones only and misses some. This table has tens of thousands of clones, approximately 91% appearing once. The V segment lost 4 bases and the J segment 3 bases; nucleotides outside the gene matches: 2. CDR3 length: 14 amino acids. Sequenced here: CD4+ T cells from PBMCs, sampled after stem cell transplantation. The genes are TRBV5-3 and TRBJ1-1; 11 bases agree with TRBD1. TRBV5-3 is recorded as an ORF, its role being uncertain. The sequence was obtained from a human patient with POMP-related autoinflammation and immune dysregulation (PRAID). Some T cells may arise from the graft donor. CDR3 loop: CARSPGQGDTEAFF. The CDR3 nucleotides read TGTGCCAGAAGCCCGGGACAGGGGGACACTGAAGCTTTCTTT.